This TCR beta chain was observed in a study of blood T cells in healthy people across ages. With a J-beta primer mix and a sample-barcoded 5' primer, a second PCR ran roughly 6 to 12 cycles. TCRdb itself ran the 5' RACE reads through MiXCR, one entry per CDR3 protein. The data contain 450,000 to 700,000 distinct CDR3 sequences, 27% of them singletons. This clonotype was observed a few times. The authors drew around 9.4 milliliters of peripheral blood from each donor. Every sample had a minimum of 6.5 million PBMCs isolated. Germline lookup yields CDR1 SGHTA and CDR2 FQGNSA. This CDR3 spans 17 amino acids.

Sequenced: blood. The chain uses TRBV7-2 and TRBJ2-5; 14 bases match TRBD2. The J call may be mistaken, given a closer DNA end match to TRBJ2-1. This receptor was obtained from a woman aged 70 to 79 in good health. CDR3 DNA sequence: TGTGCCAGCAGCCCTCGGACTAGCGGGGGGTCTTACAATGAGCAGTTCTTC. It specifies CASSPRTSGGSYNEQFF.